A single sample gave rise to the 10 T cell receptor beta chains below, sequenced in a study of blood T cell repertoires in COVID-19. Sequencing was performed with immunoSEQ multiplex PCR; in TCRdb, only in-frame clones are kept and a portion is missing. This sample has about 160,000 clones, with 70% to 90% found just once. Sequencing was performed on peripheral blood. Every receptor here comes from a woman aged 45 to 65 with COVID-19, enrolled during active disease.

The CDR3 bases are TGTGCCACCCAAACGAGGGGGCTAGATACGCAGTATTTT. Residues: CATQTRGLDTQYF. The V and J genes are TRBV12-3 or TRBV12-4 and TRBJ2-3; 7 bases map to TRBD1. The CDR3 has 13 residues. With 10 bases clipped from V and 5 bases from J, the junction kept 9 bases outside the gene matches.

This chain joins TRBV7-8 and TRBJ2-3; D unclear. Per germline, CDR1 SGHVS and CDR2 FQNEAQ. Trimming removed 2 bases from V and 2 bases from J, with 5 bases in between. The CDR3 contains 13 residues. CDR3 in amino acids: CASSLHFTDTQYF. The CDR3, as DNA: TGTGCCAGCAGCTTACACTTCACAGATACGCAGTATTTT.

The rearrangement joins TRBV5-5 to TRBJ2-2; D is ambiguous. The V end was cut by 4 bases, the J end by 3 bases, with 16 bases between. Germline CDR1 reads SGHKS; CDR2 reads YYEKEE (reference sequence). This CDR3 has 16 amino acids. CDR3 in amino acids: CASSPTGRTDTGELFF. The CDR3 region has the DNA TGTGCCAGCAGCCCTACGGGTAGAACCGACACCGGGGAGCTGTTTTTT. Based on the CDR3 plus reference TRBV5-5 and TRBJ2-2, the full variable domain is DAGVTQSPTHLIKTRGQQVTLRCSPISGHKSVSWYQQVLGQGPQFIFQYYEKEERGRGNFPDRFSARQFPNYSSELNVNALLLGDSALYLCASSPTGRTDTGELFFGEGSRLTVL.

V gene TRBV28 combines with J gene TRBJ2-1, with D maybe TRBD2 (6 bases). This CDR3 has 16 residues. Germline CDR1 and CDR2: MDHEN and SYDVKM. Trimming removed 2 bases from V and 4 bases from J, with 15 bases in between. The CDR3 sequence is CASSLGGLRIYNEQFF. CDR3 sequence (DNA): TGTGCCAGCAGTTTAGGGGGACTTCGCATATACAATGAGCAGTTCTTC.

The rearrangement uses TRBV6-5 and TRBJ2-3, with 9 bases lining up with TRBD2. The germline gives CDR1 MNHEY, CDR2 SVGAGI. This CDR3 has 15 residues. J lost 4 bases, V lost 4 bases, and 6 bases had no gene match. The CDR3 coding sequence is TGTGCCAGCAGTTGGCTAGCGGGGAAAGCAGATACGCAGTATTTT. It specifies CASSWLAGKADTQYF.

This clone was seen a handful of times. This sequence joins TRBV28 and TRBJ1-5, with TRBD1 matching 9 bases. Germline lookup yields CDR1 MDHEN and CDR2 SYDVKM. J lost 4 bases, V lost 5 bases, and 12 bases had no gene match. This CDR3 has 17 residues. For the CDR3, the DNA is TGTGCCAGCAGTCCACCGGGACAGGGACCCTCAAATCAGCCCCAGCATTTT. Amino acid sequence: CASSPPGQGPSNQPQHF.

This chain's CDR3 is CASSPTGGTTNQPQHF. The CDR3 DNA follows: TGTGCCAGCTCACCAACGGGAGGGACCACCAATCAGCCCCAGCATTTT. This rearrangement joins TRBV18 to TRBJ1-5; possibly TRBD1 for D (5 bases). Per the germline V gene, CDR1 is KGHSH and CDR2 is LQKENI. V dropped 2 bases and J dropped 3 bases, with 14 bases sitting between them. The CDR3 runs to 16 residues.

CDR3 sequence: CASSFRLAGEFF. In nucleotides, the CDR3 is TGTGCCAGCAGTTTTAGACTAGCGGGGGAGTTCTTC. This chain links TRBV12-3 or TRBV12-4 with TRBJ2-1; 12 nucleotides agree with TRBD2. The CDR3 has 12 residues. V dropped 3 bases and J dropped 14; count of bases not matched to a gene: 2.

This clone was seen more than once but under ten times. V is TRBV7-9 and J is TRBJ2-2, with a weak D call TRBD2 (5 bases). Per germline, CDR1 SEHNR and CDR2 FQNEAQ (reference sequence). Deletions cut 5 bases from V and 5 bases from J, with 9 bases between. This CDR3 region has 13 residues. In DNA form, the CDR3 reads TGTGCCAGCAGCGGTACGGGGACCGGGGAGCTGTTTTTT. The encoded protein is CASSGTGTGELFF.

CDR3 sequence reads: CASSPGQSYEKLFF. Written as DNA, the CDR3 is TGTGCCAGCAGTCCGGGACAGAGTTATGAAAAACTGTTTTTT. The chain combines TRBV28 with TRBJ1-4; 7 bases agree with TRBD1. The trim removed 5 bases at V and 6 bases at J, leaving 6 bases unmatched. Germline assignment: CDR1 MDHEN and CDR2 SYDVKM. This CDR3 comprises 14 residues.